One and the same sample provided the 18 T cell receptor beta chains below, sequenced in a study of T cell responses to AZD1222 COVID-19 vaccine. The method was immunoSEQ multiplex PCR; TCRdb's version includes in-frame clones alone and lacks a portion of them. The sample shows 90,000 to 95,000 clones, 70% to 90% of them seen only once. The material sequenced was peripheral blood, taken on day 0 of AZD1222 vaccination. The receptors were gathered from an adult in good health.

The chain is built from TRBV24-1 and TRBJ2-7; TRBD2 aligns across 9 bases. The CDR3 extends over 14 amino acids. The V segment lost 3 bases and the J segment 4 bases; nucleotides outside the gene matches: 3. Germline V gene data show CDR1 as KGHDR and CDR2 as SFDVKD. The CDR3 DNA reads TGTGCCACCAGTGATGCTAGCGGGACGTACGAGCAGTACTTC. This translates into CATSDASGTYEQYF.

This clone was picked up a small number of times. V usage is TRBV7-8 and J usage is TRBJ2-7, with 9 bases lining up with TRBD1. V was pared by 6 bases and J by 5 bases, with 11 bases of the junction left unmatched. Germline V gives CDR1 SGHVS, CDR2 FQNEAQ. CDR3 size: 15 residues. The CDR3 sequence is CASSESSGQGNEQYF. The CDR3 bases are TGTGCCAGCAGTGAGTCCTCGGGACAGGGTAACGAGCAGTACTTC.

The rearrangement links TRBV10-3 to TRBJ1-1; 8 positions match TRBD1. Germline trimming cut 7 bases from V and 3 bases from J; bases unmatched to any gene: 7. The CDR3 has 14 residues. CDR1 ENHRY and CDR2 SYGVKD come from the germline V gene. Here the CDR3 reads CAIKTGVGDTEAFF. The CDR3 DNA is TGTGCCATCAAGACAGGGGTCGGGGACACTGAAGCTTTCTTT.

The chain combines TRBV27 with TRBJ2-5; D may match TRBD1 or TRBD2 (5 bases each). The CDR3 is made up of 12 amino acids. Trimming took 8 bases from V and 5 from J, leaving 12 bases between them. The germline CDR1 and CDR2 sequences are MNHEY and SMNVEV (reference sequence). CDR3 coding DNA: TGTGCCAGCGGGACCTCCGGGGAGACCCAGTACTTC. Its translation: CASGTSGETQYF.

CDR3 bases: TGTGCCAGCAGCCCGGACAGAGCGAACACTGAAGCTTTCTTT. Translated, it gives CASSPDRANTEAFF. The chain joins TRBV7-2 to TRBJ1-1; possibly TRBD1 for D (6 bases). The V end lost 5 bases, the J end lost 1 base, and 11 bases lay between the germline ends. The CDR3 consists of 14 residues. Per germline, CDR1 SGHTA and CDR2 FQGNSA.

This chain links TRBV7-3 with TRBJ1-2; D may be TRBD1 (5 bases). This CDR3 has 14 amino acids. CDR1 is SGHTA, CDR2 FQGTGA, per germline. Trimming removed 0 bases from V and 6 bases from J, with 11 bases in between. In DNA form, the CDR3 reads TGTGCCAGCAGCTTAACGACAGCCGGGGATGGCTACACCTTC. This translates into CASSLTTAGDGYTF.

This clone came up once. The V gene is TRBV6-2 or TRBV6-3, the J gene TRBJ1-5, with TRBD1 identical over 7 bases. Trimming took 4 bases from V and 1 from J; bases not matched to a gene: 4. Germline CDR1 is MNHEY and CDR2 is SVGEGT. CDR3 length: 15 amino acids. This CDR3 reads CASSSIRGSNQPQHF. The CDR3 DNA reads as TGTGCCAGCAGTTCAATCAGGGGGAGCAATCAGCCCCAGCATTTT.

The rearrangement uses TRBV19 and TRBJ1-3; no definite D call. Deletions cut 6 bases from V and 0 bases from J, with 9 bases between. Germline CDR1 is LNHDA and CDR2 is SQIVND (reference sequence). The CDR3 is 14 amino acids. The CDR3, as DNA: TGTGCCAGTAGGGCACAGAGCTCTGGAAACACCATATATTTT. Translated: CASRAQSSGNTIYF.

The V gene is TRBV7-2, the J gene TRBJ1-1; no clear D. The germline V gene encodes CDR1 SGHTA and CDR2 FQGNSA. Between the trimmed V and J ends, which lost 5 bases and 2 bases, there was a span of 12 bases. CDR3 length: 14 residues. CDR3 protein: CASSPEISNTEAFF. The CDR3 DNA reads as TGTGCCAGCAGCCCGGAAATCTCTAACACTGAAGCTTTCTTT.

The chain employs TRBV7-2 and TRBJ2-3; TRBD2 aligns across 9 bases. The length of the CDR3 is 16 residues. J was trimmed by 3 bases and V by 2 bases; bases with no gene match: 6. Looked up from germline, CDR1 is SGHTA and CDR2 is FQGNSA. Here the CDR3 DNA reads TGTGCCAGCAGCTTAATTGGGACTAGCTATACAGATACGCAGTATTTT. Protein sequence: CASSLIGTSYTDTQYF.

The chain carries TRBV6-5 and TRBJ1-3; perhaps TRBD1 as D (5 bases). V dropped 5 bases and J dropped 0 bases, with 8 bases sitting between them. The germline gives CDR1 MNHEY, CDR2 SVGAGI. This CDR3 is 14 amino acids long. This chain's CDR3 is CASSQGFSGNTIYF. The DNA for the CDR3 is TGTGCCAGCAGTCAGGGTTTCTCTGGAAACACCATATATTTT.

The gene calls are TRBV7-2 and TRBJ1-1; 7 bases align to TRBD1. V shed 7 bases, J shed 4 bases, and the junction held 9 bases outside the gene matches. There are 14 residues in the CDR3. Germline V gives CDR1 SGHTA, CDR2 FQGNSA. As DNA, the CDR3 is TGTGCCAGCAATACGTACTACAGGGGCACTGAAGCTTTCTTT. Translated: CASNTYYRGTEAFF.

This chain uses TRBV9 with TRBJ2-1, with D perhaps TRBD2 (5 bases). The CDR3 is 14 amino acids. CDR1 and CDR2 from the germline V gene are SGDLS and YYNGEE. The V gene lost 2 bases and the J gene lost 5 bases, with 11 bases spanning the gap. Written as DNA, the CDR3 is TGTGCCAGCAGCGTCCTAGCTTGGGACAATGAGCAGTTCTTC. Translation: CASSVLAWDNEQFF.

The rearrangement joins TRBV29-1 to TRBJ1-2; a possible D gene is TRBD1 (6 bases). This CDR3 spans 13 amino acids. Germline CDR1 SQVTM, CDR2 ANQGSEA. V shed 7 bases and J shed 0 bases, with 12 bases lying between them. The CDR3 region is CSAGGAANYGYTF. DNA of the CDR3: TGCAGCGCCGGGGGGGCAGCTAACTATGGCTACACCTTC.

The chain combines TRBV19 with TRBJ2-1; tentatively, D is TRBD1 (6 bases). The CDR3 extends over 14 amino acids. With 3 bases removed from V and 7 bases from J, the gap between germline ends came to 13 bases. Looked up from germline, CDR1 is LNHDA and CDR2 is SQIVND (reference sequence). CDR3 protein: CASSIPERGNEQFF. As DNA, the CDR3 is TGTGCCAGTAGTATCCCGGAGAGGGGGAATGAGCAGTTCTTC.

The chain combines TRBV18 with TRBJ1-5; D call uncertain. This CDR3 has 14 amino acids. Germline CDR1 reads KGHSH; CDR2 reads LQKENI. V shed 2 bases and J shed 4 bases, with 9 bases lying between them. CDR3: CASSPSSGNQPQHF. The CDR3 nucleotides read TGTGCCAGCTCACCAAGCAGTGGGAATCAGCCCCAGCATTTT.

V usage is TRBV5-1 and J usage is TRBJ1-1; the D is unclear. Germline CDR1 reads SGHRS; CDR2 reads YFSETQ. The CDR3 is 17 residues long. Between the trimmed V and J ends, which lost 0 bases and 1 base, there was a span of 16 bases. The CDR3 loop is CASSLGFWEGENTEAFF. The CDR3 bases are TGCGCCAGCAGCTTGGGTTTCTGGGAGGGAGAGAACACTGAAGCTTTCTTT. The complete variable domain, with remaining parts taken from reference TRBV5-1 and TRBJ1-1, reads KAGVTQTPRYLIKTRGQQVTLSCSPISGHRSVSWYQQTPGQGLQFLFEYFSETQRNKGNFPGRFSGRQFSNSRSEMNVSTLELGDSALYLCASSLGFWEGENTEAFFGQGTRLTVV.

This chain uses TRBV4-2 with TRBJ2-4; no reliable D call. Germline CDR1 reads LGHNA; CDR2 reads YNFKEQ. Trimming took off 0 bases at V and 1 base at J, with 10 bases between the two ends. This CDR3 contains 16 residues. CDR3 bases: TGTGCCAGCAGCCAAGACAGTCTACTCGCCAAAAACATTCAGTACTTC. Protein: CASSQDSLLAKNIQYF.